The rows below give T cell receptor beta chains drawn from one sample of a study of response to subunit inactivated influenza vaccine. TCRdb passed the RT-PCR reads through MiXCR, listing each CDR3 protein once. Altogether hundreds of thousands of distinct CDR3 sequences are present, under 20% being singletons, with the ten largest covering approximately 11%. The material sequenced was PBMCs from blood, taken about 5 days after vaccination. All receptors derive from a man aged 50 or older who received an inactivated influenza vaccine. Each CDR3 is given with its conserved first and last residue. The D gene is left open where the match is weak. Size values are once, few and many counts, or a class for expanded clones, and some rows have none.

j_call | clone_size | v_call | d_call | cdr3_nt | cdr3_aa
TRBJ2-7 | NA | TRBV7-9 | NA | TGTGCCAGCAGCTTAGCTACAGGGTCCGTCCACGAGCAGTACTTC | CASSLATGSVHEQYF
TRBJ2-5 | few | TRBV6-1 | TRBD2 | TGTGCCAGCAGCCGCGGGACTAGCGGGTTGGGGGAGACCCAGTACTTC | CASSRGTSGLGETQYF
TRBJ2-2 | NA | TRBV28 | TRBD1 | TGTGCCAGCAGGCGCTACAGGGGGACGAACACCGGGGAGCTGTTTTTT | CASRRYRGTNTGELFF
TRBJ2-2 | NA | TRBV11-2 | TRBD1 | TGTGCCAGCAGCTTAAGGACAGGACTGAACACCGGGGAGCTGTTTTTT | CASSLRTGLNTGELFF
TRBJ2-5 | NA | TRBV15 | TRBD1 | TGTGCCACCAGCAGTGGGGACAGGGGAGAGACCCAGTACTTC | CATSSGDRGETQYF
TRBJ2-7 | NA | TRBV5-5 | TRBD1 | TGTGCCAGCAGCTTAGAGGGGACAGTGCCCTCCTACGAGCAGTACTTC | CASSLEGTVPSYEQYF
TRBJ2-3 | NA | TRBV7-9 | NA | TGTGCCAGCAGCTGGGGACGTAGCACAGATACGCAGTATTTT | CASSWGRSTDTQYF
TRBJ2-5 | NA | TRBV7-9 | NA | TGTGCCAGCAAAAAAGGGCTAGCCAGACGGGAGACCCAGTACTTC | CASKKGLARRETQYF
TRBJ1-2 | NA | TRBV30 | TRBD1 | TGTGCCTGGAGTCCGGGACAGGGCTATGGCTACACCTTC | CAWSPGQGYGYTF
TRBJ2-1 | NA | TRBV10-3 | TRBD2 | TGTGCCATCAGTGAGTACCCGCCTAGCGGGAGAAACAATGAGCAGTTCTTC | CAISEYPPSGRNNEQFF
TRBJ2-2 | many | TRBV5-6 | TRBD2 | TGTGCCAGCAGCTTGGTCCGAGTAGCGGGCGACCCCACCGGGGAGCTGTTTTTT | CASSLVRVAGDPTGELFF
TRBJ1-5 | few | TRBV12-3/TRBV12-4 | TRBD1 | TGTGCCAGCAGGCCGGGGACAGTGAGACAGCCCCAGCATTTT | CASRPGTVRQPQHF
TRBJ1-1 | NA | TRBV2 | TRBD1 | TGTGCGTGCGGGCAGGGGGTTATGAACACTGAAGCTTTCTTT | CACGQGVMNTEAFF
TRBJ2-7 | few | TRBV20-1 | NA | TGCAGTGCTAGTCGGCGCATTATGGGGAACGAGCAGTACTTC | CSASRRIMGNEQYF
TRBJ2-5 | few | TRBV4-2 | NA | TGTGCCAGCAGCCAAGCTCGCGTCGTCCAAGAGACCCAGTACTTC | CASSQARVVQETQYF
TRBJ2-2 | NA | TRBV6-7 | TRBD1 | TGTGCCAGCAGTCAAGAGGACAGGGCACCTAAAGGGACCGGGGAGCTGTTTTTT | CASSQEDRAPKGTGELFF
TRBJ2-2 | few | TRBV12-3/TRBV12-4 | NA | TGTGCCAGCAGTACATACCCAGGGATCGGGGAGCTGTTTTTT | CASSTYPGIGELFF
TRBJ1-5 | NA | TRBV10-3 | NA | TGTGCCATCAGTGAGTCGCGGGCATGGGACTCCAATCAGCCCCAGCATTTT | CAISESRAWDSNQPQHF
TRBJ1-6 | many | TRBV27 | NA | TGTGCCAGCAGTCAAACCGACAGTCTTAGGTCACCCCTCCACTTT | CASSQTDSLRSPLHF
TRBJ2-1 | NA | TRBV12-3/TRBV12-4 | NA | TGTGCCAGCACCCTTTTTGTGGGGGGGCTCAATGAGCAGTTCTTC | CASTLFVGGLNEQFF
TRBJ2-7 | NA | TRBV5-1 | NA | TGCGCCAGCAGCTTGACGGCAGGGGTCTCCTACGAGCAGTACTTC | CASSLTAGVSYEQYF
TRBJ1-2 | NA | TRBV5-8 | NA | TGTGCCAGCAGCTTGGCCGCGCGGGGGAACTATGGCTACACCTTC | CASSLAARGNYGYTF
TRBJ2-7 | NA | TRBV7-2 | TRBD1 | TGTGCCAGCAGCAGCGGACAGGCCAGCTACGAGCAGTACTTC | CASSSGQASYEQYF
TRBJ2-7 | many | TRBV5-1 | TRBD1 | TGCGCCAGCAGCTTGGGACAGGGTCTGGGAGAGCAGTACTTC | CASSLGQGLGEQYF
TRBJ1-2 | NA | TRBV4-1 | NA | TGCGCCAGCAGCCTACTCGGATCTGCGCCCTATGGCTACACCTTC | CASSLLGSAPYGYTF
TRBJ2-7 | NA | TRBV5-5 | NA | TGTGCCAGCAGCTTGTTAGGATCCGGACAGCCCTACGAGCAGTACTTC | CASSLLGSGQPYEQYF
TRBJ2-7 | NA | TRBV20-1 | NA | TGCAGTGCTAGAGATCGGTTCGGCGAGCAGTACTTC | CSARDRFGEQYF